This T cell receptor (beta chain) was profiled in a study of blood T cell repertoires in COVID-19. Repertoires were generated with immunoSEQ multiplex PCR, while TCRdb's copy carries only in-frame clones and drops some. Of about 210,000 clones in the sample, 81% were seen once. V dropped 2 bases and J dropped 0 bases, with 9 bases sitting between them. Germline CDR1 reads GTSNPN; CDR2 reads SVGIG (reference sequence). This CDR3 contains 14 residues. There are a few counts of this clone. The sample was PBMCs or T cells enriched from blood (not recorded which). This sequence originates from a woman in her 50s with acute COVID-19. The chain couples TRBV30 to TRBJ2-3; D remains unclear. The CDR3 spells CAWSPFSSTDTQYF. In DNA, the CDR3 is TGTGCCTGGAGTCCCTTTTCTAGCACAGATACGCAGTATTTT.